The 10 T cell receptor beta chains presented below share a single source sample, sequenced in a study of immune evolution from preneoplasia to lung adenocarcinoma. Some clones are missing from TCRdb's copy, which holds only in-frame ones; the method was immunoSEQ multiplex PCR. The sample carries just over 6,500 clones, more than 80% recorded once. What was sequenced was FFPE invasive lung adenocarcinoma tissue. These receptors originate from a person aged 50 or older with lung adenocarcinoma.

The chain has TRBV7-6 and TRBJ2-3; 8 bases match TRBD2. Germline V gives CDR1 SGHVS, CDR2 FNYEAQ. J gave up 0 bases and V 3 bases, and 5 bases lay outside the gene matches. The CDR3 covers 16 residues. CDR3: CASSFLAGSSTDTQYF. CDR3 nucleotides: TGTGCCAGCAGCTTTCTAGCGGGCTCTAGCACAGATACGCAGTATTTT. Variable domain in full (rest from reference TRBV7-6 and TRBJ2-3): GAGVSQSPRYKVTKRGQDVALRCDPISGHVSLYWYRQALGQGPEFLTYFNYEAQQDKSGLPNDRFSAERPEGSISTLTIQRTEQRDSAMYRCASSFLAGSSTDTQYFGPGTRLTVL.

V gene TRBV10-3 combines with J gene TRBJ1-1; no clear D. The CDR3 consists of 13 residues. With 1 base removed from V and 6 bases from J, the gap between germline ends came to 9 bases. The germline CDR1 and CDR2 sequences are ENHRY and SYGVKD. This chain's CDR3 is CAISELAAAEAFF. The DNA for the CDR3 is TGTGCCATCAGTGAGTTGGCAGCCGCTGAAGCTTTCTTT.

The rearrangement uses TRBV2 and TRBJ2-6; no firm D call. The CDR3 extends over 15 amino acids. Trimming left V 7 bases short and J 1 base short, with 11 bases between. Germline CDR1 is SNHLY and CDR2 is FYNNEI. The CDR3 DNA sequence: TGTGCCAGCAAAGGAGTCCTATCTGGGGCCAACGTCCTGACTTTC. It translates to CASKGVLSGANVLTF.

The chain links TRBV9 to TRBJ2-1; TRBD2 matches at 10 bases. This CDR3 region has 20 residues. The J segment lost 0 bases and the V segment lost 0 bases, leaving 12 bases of the junction unmatched. CDR1 SGDLS and CDR2 YYNGEE come from the germline V gene. The CDR3 loop reads CASSVAGWPSGSSSYNEQFF. The CDR3 DNA is TGTGCCAGCAGCGTAGCAGGGTGGCCTAGCGGGAGCAGCTCCTACAATGAGCAGTTCTTC.

This clone was recorded only once. The V gene is TRBV2, the J gene TRBJ1-5; weak D call: TRBD1 (5 bases). This CDR3 region has 12 residues. V was trimmed by 3 bases and J by 6 bases, leaving 6 bases between them. Germline V gene lookup returns CDR1 SNHLY and CDR2 FYNNEI. The CDR3 here is CASSDGGQPQHF. CDR3 DNA: TGTGCCAGCAGTGACGGGGGTCAGCCCCAGCATTTT.

This sequence joins TRBV4-2 and TRBJ1-4; tentatively, D is TRBD1 (6 bases). The germline V and J ends were trimmed by 1 base and 8 bases, with 11 bases remaining between them. This CDR3 spans 14 amino acids. Germline V CDR1 and CDR2: LGHNA, YNFKEQ. The CDR3 region has the DNA TGTGCCAGCAGCCAAGCGGGGGGCGACGAAAAACTGTTTTTT. Its translation: CASSQAGGDEKLFF.

CDR3 coding DNA: TGCGCCAGCAGTGAGACAAACTCTGGAAACACCATATATTTT. Translation: CASSETNSGNTIYF. V gene TRBV5-1 combines with J gene TRBJ1-3; D is unresolved. Germline CDR1 is SGHRS and CDR2 is YFSETQ. Trimming stripped 5 bases from V and 0 bases from J, with 9 bases between. The CDR3 totals 14 residues.

In this sample, this clone turned up once. The chain has TRBV7-2 and TRBJ2-7; 8 positions agree with TRBD1. In germline, CDR1 is SGHTA, CDR2 FQGNSA. This CDR3 comprises 12 residues. Germline trimming cut 5 bases from V and 9 bases from J; bases unmatched to any gene: 6. The CDR3, as DNA: TGTGCCAGCAGCCCGGACAGGGTCCGGCAGTACTTC. Its translation is CASSPDRVRQYF.

This rearrangement joins TRBV10-1 to TRBJ2-7; the D gene could be TRBD1 or TRBD2 (6 bases each). Germline V gene data show CDR1 as WNHNN and CDR2 as SYGVQD (reference sequence). The V end was cut by 7 bases, the J end by 2 bases, with 15 bases between. The CDR3 spans 14 residues. Here the CDR3 DNA reads TGCGCCAGCAATGGGGGGCAGGATGCCTACGAGCAGTACTTC. Protein: CASNGGQDAYEQYF.

The rearrangement uses TRBV11-3 and TRBJ2-2; possibly TRBD1 for D (6 bases). Germline V gene data show CDR1 as SGHNT and CDR2 as YENEEA. This CDR3 contains 14 residues. V shed 4 bases and J shed 7 bases, with 13 bases lying between them. CDR3 sequence (DNA): TGTGCCAGCAGCTACAGGGAGCGGAACGGGGAGCTGTTTTTT. This encodes CASSYRERNGELFF.